The next 24 T cell receptor beta chains were all read from a single sample in a study of cytomegalovirus exposure and HLA in healthy donors listed by TCRdb under 2017. The library was prepared using the immunoSEQ multiplex PCR assay. TCRdb limited this immuneACCESS table to in-frame rearrangements with V and J called. A share of clones is missing; checked studies link under half to unresolved V genes, and the rest is unexplained. The sample data list around 190,000 clones, and roughly 77% of these were observed just once. Around 1.2% of the sample is taken by the ten largest. The specimen was PBMCs. The receptors derive from a woman younger than 45 in good health and CMV-seronegative.

The rearrangement uses TRBV5-1 and TRBJ1-3; D remains unclear. Germline V CDR1 and CDR2: SGHRS, YFSETQ. The V end lost 4 bases, the J end lost 3 bases, and 17 bases lay between the germline ends. The CDR3 extends over 16 amino acids. The CDR3 region is CASSPLGGGSGNTIYF. The CDR3, as DNA: TGCGCCAGCAGCCCACTAGGAGGAGGGAGTGGAAACACCATATATTTT.

The rearrangement uses TRBV5-1 and TRBJ2-2, with D unresolved. The V gene lost 1 base and the J gene lost 5 bases, with 9 bases spanning the gap. The CDR3 is 14 residues long. Germline loops: CDR1 SGHRS, CDR2 YFSETQ. CDR3 nucleotides: TGCGCCAGCAGCTTGCCTCTAGAGACCGGGGAGCTGTTTTTT. It is translated as CASSLPLETGELFF.

The CDR3 DNA reads TGTGCCAGCAGTTACTCGGCAGGCACGACCTACGAGCAGTACTTC. This gives the protein CASSYSAGTTYEQYF. The chain has TRBV6-5 and TRBJ2-7; D call uncertain. Germline assignment: CDR1 MNHEY and CDR2 SVGAGI. V lost 0 bases, J lost 2 bases, and 11 bases lay in between. The CDR3 has 15 amino acids.

This clone was seen only once. Other DNA sequences within the sample encode an identical CDR3. The chain links TRBV5-4 to TRBJ2-7, with 7 positions matching TRBD1. The CDR3 length is 14 residues. The germline gives CDR1 SGHNT, CDR2 YYREEE (reference sequence). The trim removed 0 bases at V and 2 bases at J, leaving 2 bases unmatched. The CDR3: CASSLAGTAYEQYF. The CDR3 DNA sequence: TGTGCCAGCAGCTTGGCTGGGACAGCCTACGAGCAGTACTTC. Using reference TRBV5-4 and TRBJ2-7 for the parts outside the CDR3, the full variable domain is ETGVTQSPTHLIKTRGQQVTLRCSSQSGHNTVSWYQQALGQGPQFIFQYYREEENGRGNFPPRFSGLQFPNYSSELNVNALELDDSALYLCASSLAGTAYEQYFGPGTRLTVT.

The genes are TRBV7-9 and TRBJ1-1; D gene ambiguous. This CDR3 region has 14 residues. V lost 0 bases and J lost 3, with 8 bases in between. CDR1 and CDR2 from the germline V gene are SEHNR and FQNEAQ (reference sequence). CDR3 amino acids: CASSLAQRHTEAFF. CDR3 coding DNA: TGTGCCAGCAGCTTAGCCCAGAGGCACACTGAAGCTTTCTTT.

This chain joins TRBV5-6 and TRBJ2-3; 9 bases match TRBD1. The trim removed 3 bases at V and 4 bases at J, leaving 9 bases unmatched. This CDR3 comprises 16 residues. Germline CDR1 is SGHDT and CDR2 is YYEEEE. CDR3 residues: CASSSNPGQGADTQYF. The CDR3 DNA reads as TGTGCCAGCAGCTCTAATCCGGGACAGGGTGCAGATACGCAGTATTTT.

The rearrangement uses TRBV5-1 and TRBJ2-2; possibly TRBD2 for D (6 bases). V was pared by 4 bases and J by 1 base, with 8 bases between. Germline CDR1 SGHRS, CDR2 YFSETQ. CDR3 length: 14 amino acids. The chain's CDR3 is CASSRDWNTGELFF. CDR3 bases: TGCGCCAGCAGCCGGGACTGGAACACCGGGGAGCTGTTTTTT.

The rearrangement uses TRBV7-6 and TRBJ2-1; the D gene is possibly TRBD2 (6 bases). Trimming took off 2 bases at V and 9 bases at J, with 23 bases between the two ends. The CDR3 consists of 17 residues. Germline V lookup: CDR1 SGHVS, CDR2 FNYEAQ. The CDR3 nucleotides read TGTGCCAGCAGCTTACCTCCCCCATGGGAGGCAGGCGGTGAGCAGTTCTTC. Translating gives CASSLPPPWEAGGEQFF.

The chain employs TRBV18 and TRBJ2-1; 8 bases are shared with TRBD1. The CDR3 runs to 18 residues. V shed 4 bases, J shed 4 bases, and the junction held 15 bases outside the gene matches. From germline, CDR1 is KGHSH and CDR2 LQKENI. The DNA for the CDR3 is TGTGCCAGCTCACTTCACCGACAGGGGCATAGCACATACAATGAGCAGTTCTTC. It specifies CASSLHRQGHSTYNEQFF.

The V call is TRBV6-1, the J call TRBJ2-3; TRBD2 matches at 9 bases. V dropped 3 bases and J dropped 5; count of bases not matched to a gene: 6. Germline lookup yields CDR1 MNHNS and CDR2 SASEGT. There are 15 residues in the CDR3. CDR3 nucleotide sequence: TGTGCCAGCAGTGAGACAGCGGGGGGTGGAGATACGCAGTATTTT. This translates into CASSETAGGGDTQYF.

This chain joins TRBV7-9 and TRBJ2-7, with a tentative D call TRBD1 (6 bases). CDR3 size: 12 residues. Trimming cost V 4 bases and J 3 bases, with 7 bases left between them. CDR1 and CDR2 (germline): SEHNR, FQNEAQ (reference sequence). CDR3 bases: TGTGCCAGCAGCTCACAGGGCTACGAGCAGTACTTC. Its translation is CASSSQGYEQYF.

In its sample, this clone was seen a few times. The gene calls are TRBV11-2 and TRBJ1-2; no reliable D call. This CDR3 region has 13 residues. CDR1 SGHAT and CDR2 FQNNGV come from the germline V gene. The V end lost 4 bases, the J end lost 4 bases, and 10 bases lay between the germline ends. The CDR3: CASSSYTSYGYTF. As DNA, the CDR3 is TGTGCCAGCAGCTCATACACCTCCTATGGCTACACCTTC.

The chain links TRBV5-1 to TRBJ2-3; weak D call: TRBD1 (5 bases). CDR1 SGHRS and CDR2 YFSETQ come from the germline V gene. The CDR3 covers 16 residues. Trimming shortened V by 1 base and J by 1 base, and 13 bases separated the two germline ends. CDR3 residues: CASSLRAGMGTDTQYF. For the CDR3, the DNA is TGCGCCAGCAGCTTGCGGGCAGGGATGGGCACAGATACGCAGTATTTT.

The chain links TRBV11-2 to TRBJ1-2, with 9 nucleotides matching TRBD1. V gave up 4 bases and J gave up 4 bases; unmatched junction bases: 13. CDR3 length equals 17 residues. Germline CDR1 reads SGHAT; CDR2 reads FQNNGV. The CDR3 loop is CASSSPRRTDRGYGYTF. The CDR3 DNA reads as TGTGCCAGCAGCTCCCCTCGGAGGACGGACAGGGGCTATGGCTACACCTTC.

This clone was counted a few times. The V call is TRBV7-9, the J call TRBJ1-2; 8 bases fit TRBD1. Per germline, CDR1 SEHNR and CDR2 FQNEAQ (reference sequence). V dropped 4 bases and J dropped 4; count of bases not matched to a gene: 8. The CDR3 totals 15 residues. CDR3 DNA: TGTGCCAGCAGCTCCCCGGGACAGGTTCTCTATGGCTACACCTTC. Amino acids: CASSSPGQVLYGYTF.

In DNA form, the CDR3 reads TGTGCCAGCGTCACGGGGGGGCTAGGTGTAAGTGAGCAGTTCTTC. Its protein product is CASVTGGLGVSEQFF. The chain joins TRBV5-6 to TRBJ2-1; TRBD2 matches 8 bases. J lost 9 bases, V lost 7 bases, and 15 bases had no gene match. The germline gives CDR1 SGHDT, CDR2 YYEEEE. The CDR3 is 15 residues long.

The chain links TRBV27 to TRBJ2-1; TRBD2 is a possible D gene (6 bases). Per germline, CDR1 MNHEY and CDR2 SMNVEV (reference sequence). V lost 7 bases and J 12 bases, leaving 22 bases between the germline ends. The CDR3 has 14 amino acids. CDR3 amino acids: CASNPGVGLGRQFF. CDR3 sequence (DNA): TGTGCCAGCAACCCGGGGGTGGGTTTGGGGCGGCAGTTCTTC.

This clone has only one observation. The V gene is TRBV13, the J gene TRBJ1-5; D remains ambiguous. The CDR3 extends over 12 amino acids. V lost 3 bases, J lost 6 bases, and 6 bases lay in between. Germline V CDR1 and CDR2: PRHDT, FYEKMQ (reference sequence). The CDR3 region has the DNA TGTGCCAGCAGCTTGCCAGGTCAGCCCCAGCATTTT. Translation: CASSLPGQPQHF.

The gene calls are TRBV5-1 and TRBJ2-2; 12 bases match TRBD1. The CDR3 is made up of 16 amino acids. The germline V gene has CDR1 SGHRS and CDR2 YFSETQ. V shed 4 bases and J 6 bases; nucleotides not matched to a gene: 7. Written as DNA, the CDR3 is TGCGCCAGCAGCCCCGGAGGGACAGGGGGCCCCGGGGAGCTGTTTTTT. This codes for CASSPGGTGGPGELFF. The complete variable domain, with remaining parts taken from reference TRBV5-1 and TRBJ2-2, reads KAGVTQTPRYLIKTRGQQVTLSCSPISGHRSVSWYQQTPGQGLQFLFEYFSETQRNKGNFPGRFSGRQFSNSRSEMNVSTLELGDSALYLCASSPGGTGGPGELFFGEGSRLTVL.

This clone was observed a few times. The chain links TRBV29-1 to TRBJ1-2; TRBD1 might be the D (5 bases). The CDR3 consists of 12 residues. Germline V lookup: CDR1 SQVTM, CDR2 ANQGSEA. Trimming removed 4 bases at V and 8 bases at J, with 14 bases between. The CDR3 reads CSVARAGEGYTF. CDR3 bases: TGCAGCGTTGCCAGGGCCGGTGAGGGCTACACCTTC.

With respect to this clone: At the DNA level, this CDR3 is encoded by other sequences in the same sample as well. V gene TRBV9 combines with J gene TRBJ1-2; a weak D match, TRBD1 (6 bases). CDR1 and CDR2 (germline): SGDLS, YYNGEE. The CDR3 extends over 13 amino acids. Trimming pared 2 bases from V and 4 bases from J, leaving 9 bases between. DNA of the CDR3: TGTGCCAGCAGCGTCACAGGGAGCTATGGCTACACCTTC. Amino acids: CASSVTGSYGYTF.

The V call is TRBV6-1, the J call TRBJ2-1; a possible D gene is TRBD1 (5 bases). This CDR3 has 11 amino acids. V lost 5 bases and J lost 12, with 11 bases in between. Looked up from germline, CDR1 is MNHNS and CDR2 is SASEGT. The CDR3 region is CASSPDIGQFF. As DNA, the CDR3 is TGTGCCAGCAGTCCGGACATTGGGCAGTTCTTC.

Only a few counts were recorded for this clone. In DNA, the CDR3 is TGTGCCAGCAGTGTAAATAGCAATCAGCCCCAGCATTTT. The encoded protein is CASSVNSNQPQHF. J is TRBJ1-5 and V is TRBV6-4; the D is unclear. Germline CDR1 MRHNA, CDR2 SNTAGT. This CDR3 is built from 13 residues. Trimming left V 4 bases short and J 0 bases short, with 4 bases between.

The count of this clone is one. The chain recombines TRBV30 with TRBJ2-7, with 8 bases fitting TRBD1. CDR3 size: 12 residues. Trimming removed 6 bases from V and 3 bases from J; junction bases left unmatched: 4. Germline CDR1 is GTSNPN and CDR2 is SVGIG (reference sequence). The CDR3 DNA is TGTGCCTGCTGGACAGGGCTCTACGAGCAGTACTTC. Translating gives CACWTGLYEQYF. Together with reference TRBV30 and TRBJ2-7, the CDR3 gives the full variable domain: SQTIHQWPATLVQPVGSPLSLECTVEGTSNPNLYWYRQAAGRGLQLLFYSVGIGQISSEVPQNLSASRPQDRQFILSSKKLLLSDSGFYLCACWTGLYEQYFGPGTRLTVT.